This T cell receptor (beta chain) was observed in a study of cytomegalovirus exposure and HLA in healthy donors. Per germline, CDR1 SNHLY and CDR2 FYNNEI. Trimming took off 5 bases at V and 12 bases at J, with 13 bases between the two ends. The CDR3 spans 11 residues. PCR amplification relied on 60 Vbeta primers (plus 13 Jbeta primers). The assay was immunoSEQ multiplex PCR, and TCRdb's table has in-frame clones only and misses some. Among a few hundred thousand clones listed, 80% were seen once. Sequencing was done on a sample of PBMCs. This chain connects TRBV2 to TRBJ1-1; D is perhaps TRBD1 (6 bases). The TCR comes from a girl aged 2-10 years in good health and CMV-seronegative. In DNA form, the CDR3 reads TGTGCCAGCAGTTATACAGGGCGGTCTTTCTTT. Protein product: CASSYTGRSFF.